The 9 T cell receptor beta chains in this list originate from one sample, sequenced in a study of cytomegalovirus exposure and HLA in healthy donors. TCRdb's table, derived via immunoSEQ multiplex PCR, lists solely in-frame clones and lacks some. The sample holds 150,000 to 200,000 clones, around 86% seen once. The sequenced sample consisted of PBMCs. Every receptor here comes from a man aged 25-40 years in good health and CMV-seropositive.

This clone was seen once. CDR3 bases: TGCGCCAGCAGTCCCGACGACAGGTACATGGGCAATGAGCAGTTCTTC. It specifies CASSPDDRYMGNEQFF. The chain combines TRBV5-1 with TRBJ2-1, with TRBD1 as a possible D gene (6 bases). This CDR3 is 16 amino acids long. The germline V gene has CDR1 SGHRS and CDR2 YFSETQ. V was trimmed by 5 bases and J by 6 bases, leaving 21 bases between them.

This CDR3 is CATRLLAGKAFF. CDR3 DNA sequence: TGTGCCACCAGACTCCTAGCGGGAAAAGCTTTCTTT. This chain links TRBV15 with TRBJ1-1; D is unresolved. CDR3 length: 12 residues. CDR1 is LNHNV and CDR2 is YYDKDF in the germline V gene (reference sequence). Deletions cut 6 bases from V and 9 bases from J, with 14 bases between.

This clone was counted a single time. The V and J genes are TRBV2 and TRBJ2-3; D might be TRBD1 or TRBD2, each matching 5 bases. This CDR3 spans 16 amino acids. CDR1 is SNHLY and CDR2 is FYNNEI in the germline V gene. V dropped 2 bases and J dropped 0 bases, with 12 bases sitting between them. The CDR3 DNA sequence: TGTGCCAGCAGTGAATGGACCGGGGCAAGCACAGATACGCAGTATTTT. Encoded protein: CASSEWTGASTDTQYF.

The rearrangement joins TRBV12-5 to TRBJ2-7; no clear D. The germline V gene has CDR1 LGHNT and CDR2 FRNRAP. V shed 1 base and J shed 0 bases, with 10 bases lying between them. This CDR3 has 15 amino acids. CDR3 DNA sequence: TGTGCTAGTGGTTTGGGACCGACTGTCTCCTACGAGCAGTACTTC. Translating gives CASGLGPTVSYEQYF.

V is TRBV5-1 and J is TRBJ1-1; D unresolved. The V gene lost 6 bases and the J gene lost 1 base, with 10 bases spanning the gap. The CDR3 extends over 13 amino acids. Germline loops: CDR1 SGHRS, CDR2 YFSETQ. The CDR3 protein is CASKVDGNTEAFF. The CDR3 DNA reads TGCGCCAGCAAGGTGGACGGGAACACTGAAGCTTTCTTT.

The V call is TRBV15, the J call TRBJ2-7, with D tentatively TRBD1 (6 bases). V was clipped by 3 bases and J by 3 bases, with 24 bases between them. The CDR3 has 18 residues. In germline, CDR1 is LNHNV, CDR2 YYDKDF (reference sequence). As DNA, the CDR3 is TGTGCCACCAGCAGTTCCAGGGCCCTTCAGGGGCCCCTCTACGAGCAGTACTTC. Amino acid sequence: CATSSSRALQGPLYEQYF.

This clone was counted only a few times. The CDR3 nucleotides are TGTGCCAGCAGTTACGAGGACGAGCAGTACTTC. This encodes CASSYEDEQYF. The chain recombines TRBV6-5 with TRBJ2-7, with D hard to call. CDR3 length: 11 amino acids. CDR1 and CDR2 (germline): MNHEY, SVGAGI. V was clipped by 2 bases and J by 5 bases, with 4 bases between them.

Here the CDR3 reads CASTTLPGNEQFF. The DNA for the CDR3 is TGTGCCAGCACGACTCTCCCCGGCAATGAGCAGTTCTTC. V gene TRBV2 combines with J gene TRBJ2-1; D gene uncertain. Germline lookup yields CDR1 SNHLY and CDR2 FYNNEI. This CDR3 has 13 amino acids. Between the trimmed V and J ends, which lost 7 bases and 6 bases, there was a span of 13 bases.

The genes are TRBV4-3 and TRBJ1-1; the match to TRBD1 covers 10 bases. CDR3 length: 14 residues. Trimming took 5 bases from V and 4 from J; bases not matched to a gene: 4. Germline V gene sequence: CDR1 LGHNA, CDR2 YSLEER. The CDR3 nucleotides read TGCGCCAGCAGCGGGACAGGGGTAGTCACTGAAGCTTTCTTT. It translates to CASSGTGVVTEAFF.